A selection of T cell receptor beta chains follows, all from one sample in a study of CD8 T cells in Susac syndrome. TCRdb reprocessed the immunoSEQ multiplex PCR reads with MiXCR, giving one entry per CDR3 protein. This repertoire shows around 150,000 distinct CDR3 sequences, around 95% found once; its top ten account for approximately 0.08%. The sequenced sample consisted of CD4+ T cells from PBMCs. The receptors derive from a human donor with Susac syndrome. Both conserved end residues are part of each CDR3. The D gene is left open where the match is weak. Clone sizes are given selectively: once, few, many, or a class where the clone is expanded.

NA | TRBJ1-4 | TRBV10-1 | NA | TGCGCCAGCAGTGAGTCGTCCCCCGGAAAAAATGAAAAACTGTTTTTT | CASSESSPGKNEKLFF
NA | TRBJ2-5 | TRBV29-1 | NA | TGCAGCGTTGAAGATGGGGTTACCCAAGAGACCCAGTACTTC | CSVEDGVTQETQYF
NA | TRBJ1-5 | TRBV3-1 | NA | TGTGCCAGCAGCCCCGGCGCCCGGGAGCCCCAGCATTTT | CASSPGAREPQHF
NA | TRBJ2-7 | TRBV14 | NA | TGTGCCAGCAGCCAAGGGCTAGCATCGTACGAGCAGTACTTC | CASSQGLASYEQYF
NA | TRBJ2-3 | TRBV6-2/TRBV6-3 | NA | TGTGCCAGCAGTTACCCGGTGGGGACCCCGAAACAAGTCACAGATACGCAGTATTTT | CASSYPVGTPKQVTDTQYF
TRBD2 | TRBJ2-3 | TRBV23-1 | NA | TGCGCCAGCAGTCAAGGACTAGCGGGGGACACAGATACGCAGTATTTT | CASSQGLAGDTDTQYF
NA | TRBJ2-3 | TRBV6-1 | once | TGTGCCAGCAGTGAACGCGGGCGGGGAAGCACAGATACGCAGTATTTT | CASSERGRGSTDTQYF
TRBD2 | TRBJ2-1 | TRBV7-2 | NA | TGTGCCAGCAGCCCTTTGAAGGCTAGCGGGGTTAGCTCCTACAATGAGCAGTTCTTC | CASSPLKASGVSSYNEQFF
NA | TRBJ2-7 | TRBV19 | NA | TGTGCCGTGGGACGGCCCCCCTACGAGCAGTACTTC | CAVGRPPYEQYF
NA | TRBJ2-5 | TRBV5-1 | NA | TGCGCCAGCAGCTTGGGGAGGATCGAAGAGACCCAGTACTTC | CASSLGRIEETQYF
TRBD1 | TRBJ2-7 | TRBV28 | NA | TGTGCCAGCAGGACAGGGGCCTACGAGCAGTACTTC | CASRTGAYEQYF
NA | TRBJ2-5 | TRBV12-3/TRBV12-4 | NA | TGTGCCAGCAGTTCCAATCTCGGGTACCAAGAGACCCAGTACTTC | CASSSNLGYQETQYF
NA | TRBJ2-7 | TRBV3-1 | once | TGTGCCAGCAGCCCACAGGGAGGGGCCTACGAGCAGTACTTC | CASSPQGGAYEQYF
TRBD2 | TRBJ2-1 | TRBV7-9 | NA | TGTGCCAGCAGCTTAGCACTAGCGGAGGGGAATGAGCAGTTCTTC | CASSLALAEGNEQFF
NA | TRBJ1-1 | TRBV6-6 | once | TGTGCCAGCACTCAAAGTCGGACGGGTGAAGCTTTCTTT | CASTQSRTGEAFF
TRBD2 | TRBJ2-7 | TRBV6-2/TRBV6-3 | once | TGTGCCAGCAGAAGAGCGGGAGGGCCCTACGAGCAGTACTTC | CASRRAGGPYEQYF